Following are 13 T cell receptor beta chains from one sample sequenced in a study of CD8 T cells in ankylosing spondylitis. Whole-study findings and limits: A TCR beta motif made of fewer than ten highly homologous variants seemed typical of ankylosing spondylitis blood.

The antigens these receptors bind are not known. TCRdb recomputed calls from the 5' RACE reads with MiXCR, one row per CDR3 protein. The repertoire holds around 770,000 distinct CDR3 sequences, with about an eighth as singletons. Sequences were obtained from blood, either unsorted or a sorted T cell fraction (not recorded which). The receptor set was obtained from a male donor with ankylosing spondylitis.

This clonotype was seen more than once but under ten times. This chain links TRBV5-1 with TRBJ2-3, with D unclear. This CDR3 has 14 residues. V shed 4 bases and J shed 0 bases, with 9 bases lying between them. CDR1 is SGHRS and CDR2 is YFSETQ in the germline V gene. DNA of the CDR3: TGCGCCAGCAGCCCCTTTTCTAGCACAGATACGCAGTATTTT. This codes for CASSPFSSTDTQYF.

A few counts support this clonotype. V gene TRBV20-1 combines with J gene TRBJ1-3, with D possibly TRBD1 on 6 matching bases. The length of the CDR3 is 16 residues. Trimming took off 5 bases at V and 0 bases at J, with 17 bases between the two ends. Germline V gene sequence: CDR1 DFQATT, CDR2 SNEGSKA (reference sequence). The CDR3 sequence: CSAYPGGQSSGNTIYF. DNA for the CDR3: TGCAGTGCTTACCCGGGCGGACAGAGCTCTGGAAACACCATATATTTT.

The chain recombines TRBV12-3 or TRBV12-4 with TRBJ2-3; 10 nucleotides align to TRBD1. The CDR3 loop spans 14 amino acids. The J segment lost 4 bases and the V segment lost 7 bases, leaving 5 bases of the junction unmatched. CDR3 nucleotides: TGTGCCAGCACCCGGGGACAGGGGTCAGATACGCAGTATTTT. Protein: CASTRGQGSDTQYF.

The table lists this clonotype with many counts. The chain uses TRBV20-1 and TRBJ1-6, with no clear D. The CDR3 has 16 amino acids. Germline values: CDR1 DFQATT, CDR2 SNEGSKA (reference sequence). Trimming took 0 bases from V and 7 from J, leaving 16 bases between them. As DNA, the CDR3 is TGCAGTGCTAGAGATCTCGGCTCCCCTGCAAATTCACCCCTCCACTTT. Translation gives CSARDLGSPANSPLHF.

This clonotype occurred a few times. J is TRBJ2-1 and V is TRBV6-2 or TRBV6-3; 14 positions agree with TRBD2. The CDR3 has 17 amino acids. Germline V gene lookup returns CDR1 MNHEY and CDR2 SVGEGT. V was clipped by 6 bases and J by 0 bases; unmatched bases: 4. In nucleotides, the CDR3 is TGTGCCAGCAGAGAGACTAGCGGGGGGGCCTCCTACAATGAGCAGTTCTTC. This encodes CASRETSGGASYNEQFF.

V is TRBV30 and J is TRBJ2-1; TRBD1 is a possible D gene (6 bases). Trimming shortened V by 0 bases and J by 12 bases, and 9 bases separated the two germline ends. Germline CDR1 GTSNPN, CDR2 SVGIG (reference sequence). The CDR3 covers 11 residues. CDR3 DNA: TGTGCCTGGAGTGTACGAGGGGGGCAGTTCTTC. Translating it yields CAWSVRGGQFF.

The gene calls are TRBV29-1 and TRBJ2-3; a weak D match, TRBD1 (6 bases). Germline V lookup: CDR1 SQVTM, CDR2 ANQGSEA. The CDR3 length is 14 residues. V lost 4 bases to trimming and J lost 0 bases, with 11 bases between them. CDR3 coding DNA: TGCAGCGTTGCAAAACAGGGAAGCACAGATACGCAGTATTTT. This gives the protein CSVAKQGSTDTQYF.

V and J are TRBV7-2 and TRBJ2-7; 9 bases map to TRBD1. CDR3 length: 15 amino acids. V was clipped by 5 bases and J by 4 bases; unmatched bases: 9. The germline V gene encodes CDR1 SGHTA and CDR2 FQGNSA. The DNA of the CDR3 is TGTGCCAGCAGCCCCCGGACAGGGGTGTTATACGAGCAGTACTTC. Encoded protein: CASSPRTGVLYEQYF.

The chain carries TRBV6-1 and TRBJ2-2, with D uncertain. The CDR3 spans 14 residues. Trimming stripped 5 bases from V and 2 bases from J, with 9 bases between. Germline assignment: CDR1 MNHNS and CDR2 SASEGT. CDR3 nucleotides: TGTGCCAGCAGTCCCTTAGTTAACACCGGGGAGCTGTTTTTT. It yields the protein CASSPLVNTGELFF.

This clonotype turned up a few times. The chain uses TRBV7-3 and TRBJ2-2, with 8 bases lining up with TRBD1. This CDR3 spans 15 amino acids. V shed 5 bases, J shed 7 bases, and the junction held 9 bases outside the gene matches. The germline CDR1 and CDR2 sequences are SGHTA and FQGTGA. The CDR3 DNA is TGTGCCAGCAGCCCACGGACAGGGAGGAACGGGGAGCTGTTTTTT. Amino acids: CASSPRTGRNGELFF.

The table lists this clonotype with a few counts. The chain employs TRBV28 and TRBJ2-3, with a tentative D call TRBD2 (6 bases). Per germline, CDR1 MDHEN and CDR2 SYDVKM. The CDR3 consists of 14 residues. V was cut by 6 bases and J by 4 bases, with 14 bases left in between. The CDR3 DNA reads as TGTGCCAGCAGAACGCTCAGGGAGGCAGATACGCAGTATTTT. Its protein product is CASRTLREADTQYF.

There are a few counts of this clonotype. This chain joins TRBV29-1 and TRBJ2-2, with D perhaps being TRBD1 or TRBD2 (5 bases each). Trimming left V 5 bases short and J 4 bases short, with 17 bases between. CDR1 is SQVTM and CDR2 is ANQGSEA in the germline V gene. The CDR3 extends over 15 amino acids. CDR3 coding DNA: TGCAGCGTTACGGGGCCAGGAAGGGGCACCGGGGAGCTGTTTTTT. Translation: CSVTGPGRGTGELFF.

This clonotype was counted only a few times. The rearrangement joins TRBV10-3 to TRBJ1-2; D ambiguous. Germline loops: CDR1 ENHRY, CDR2 SYGVKD. V lost 10 bases and J lost 5, with 20 bases in between. The length of the CDR3 is 14 residues. The CDR3 bases are TGTGCCACCCGTGCGGATCCCAAGGAATATGGCTACACCTTC. Amino acids: CATRADPKEYGYTF.